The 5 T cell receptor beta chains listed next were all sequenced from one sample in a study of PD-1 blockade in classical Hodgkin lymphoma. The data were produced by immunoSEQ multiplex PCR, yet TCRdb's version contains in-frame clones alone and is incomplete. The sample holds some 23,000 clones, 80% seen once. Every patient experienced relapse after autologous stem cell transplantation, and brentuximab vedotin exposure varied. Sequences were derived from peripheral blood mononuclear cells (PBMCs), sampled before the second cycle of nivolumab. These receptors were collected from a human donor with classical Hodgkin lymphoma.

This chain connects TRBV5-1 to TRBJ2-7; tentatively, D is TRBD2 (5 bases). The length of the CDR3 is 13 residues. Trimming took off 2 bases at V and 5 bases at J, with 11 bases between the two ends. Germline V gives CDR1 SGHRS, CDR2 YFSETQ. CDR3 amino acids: CASSLRGIDEQYF. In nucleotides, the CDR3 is TGCGCCAGCAGCTTAAGAGGGATCGACGAGCAGTACTTC.

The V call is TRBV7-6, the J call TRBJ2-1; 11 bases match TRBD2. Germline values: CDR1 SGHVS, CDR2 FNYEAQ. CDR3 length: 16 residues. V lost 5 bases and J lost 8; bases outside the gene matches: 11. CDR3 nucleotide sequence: TGTGCCAGCAGCCCCCATAGCGGGAGGGCCCCCTATGAGCAGTTCTTC. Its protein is CASSPHSGRAPYEQFF.

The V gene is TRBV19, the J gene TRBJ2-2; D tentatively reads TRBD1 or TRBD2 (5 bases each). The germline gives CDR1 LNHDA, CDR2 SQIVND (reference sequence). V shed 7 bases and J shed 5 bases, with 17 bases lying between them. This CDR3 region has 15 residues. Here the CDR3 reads CASKSGTGRTGELFF. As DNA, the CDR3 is TGTGCCAGTAAGTCGGGGACGGGCCGTACCGGGGAGCTGTTTTTT.

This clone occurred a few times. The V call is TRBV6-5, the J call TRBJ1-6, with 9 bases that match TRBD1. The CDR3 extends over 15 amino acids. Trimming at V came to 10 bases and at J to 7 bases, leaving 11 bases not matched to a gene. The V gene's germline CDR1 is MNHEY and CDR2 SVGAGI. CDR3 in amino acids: CATAGLDRGNSPLHF. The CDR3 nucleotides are TGTGCCACCGCCGGGTTGGACAGGGGAAATTCACCCCTCCACTTT.

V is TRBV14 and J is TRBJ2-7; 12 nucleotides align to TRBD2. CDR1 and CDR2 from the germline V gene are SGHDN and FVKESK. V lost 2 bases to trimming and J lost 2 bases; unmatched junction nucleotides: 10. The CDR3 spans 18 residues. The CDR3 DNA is TGTGCCAGCAGCCAAACGACTAGCGGGAGCGGTTTTACCTACGAGCAGTACTTC. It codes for CASSQTTSGSGFTYEQYF.